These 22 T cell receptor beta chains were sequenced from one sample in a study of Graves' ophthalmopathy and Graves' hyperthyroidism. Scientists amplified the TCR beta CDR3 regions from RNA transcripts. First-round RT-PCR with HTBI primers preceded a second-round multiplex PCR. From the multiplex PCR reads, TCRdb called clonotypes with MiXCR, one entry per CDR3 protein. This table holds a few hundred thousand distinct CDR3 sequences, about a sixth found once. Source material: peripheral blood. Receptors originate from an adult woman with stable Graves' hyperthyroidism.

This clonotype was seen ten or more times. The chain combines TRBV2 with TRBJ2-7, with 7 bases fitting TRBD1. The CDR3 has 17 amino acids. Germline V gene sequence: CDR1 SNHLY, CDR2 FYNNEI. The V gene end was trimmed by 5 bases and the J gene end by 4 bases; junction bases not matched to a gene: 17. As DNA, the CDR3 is TGTGCCAGCAGTAAACCTGACAGGGTGATGTCGGGATACGAGCAGTACTTC. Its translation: CASSKPDRVMSGYEQYF.

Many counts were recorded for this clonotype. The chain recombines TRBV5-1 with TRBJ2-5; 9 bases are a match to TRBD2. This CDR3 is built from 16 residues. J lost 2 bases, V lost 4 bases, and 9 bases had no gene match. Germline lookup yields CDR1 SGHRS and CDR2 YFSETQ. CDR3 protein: CASSNRLAVPQETQYF. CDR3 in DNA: TGCGCCAGCAGCAACCGACTAGCGGTACCACAAGAGACCCAGTACTTC. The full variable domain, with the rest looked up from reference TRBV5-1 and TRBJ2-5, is KAGVTQTPRYLIKTRGQQVTLSCSPISGHRSVSWYQQTPGQGLQFLFEYFSETQRNKGNFPGRFSGRQFSNSRSEMNVSTLELGDSALYLCASSNRLAVPQETQYFGPGTRLLVL.

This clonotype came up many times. In DNA, the CDR3 is TGTGCCAGCAGTCATCCCGGTGGAGGGACTGAAGCTTTCTTT. Its translation: CASSHPGGGTEAFF. The chain carries TRBV27 and TRBJ1-1; D remains unclear. The germline V gene encodes CDR1 MNHEY and CDR2 SMNVEV (reference sequence). This CDR3 is 14 amino acids long. Trimming took 5 bases from V and 5 from J, leaving 15 bases between them.

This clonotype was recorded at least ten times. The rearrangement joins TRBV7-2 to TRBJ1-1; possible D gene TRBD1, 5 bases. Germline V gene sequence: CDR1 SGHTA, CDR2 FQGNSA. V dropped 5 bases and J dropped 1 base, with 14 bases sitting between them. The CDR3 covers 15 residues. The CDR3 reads CASSLQTASNTEAFF. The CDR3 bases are TGTGCCAGCAGCCTGCAGACAGCTTCGAACACTGAAGCTTTCTTT.

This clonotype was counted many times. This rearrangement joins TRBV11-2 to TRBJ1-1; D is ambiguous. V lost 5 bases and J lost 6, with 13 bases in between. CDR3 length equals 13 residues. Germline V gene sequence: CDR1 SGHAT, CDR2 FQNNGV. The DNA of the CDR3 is TGTGCCAGCAGCCTCCAGGTATTGGCTGAAGCTTTCTTT. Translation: CASSLQVLAEAFF. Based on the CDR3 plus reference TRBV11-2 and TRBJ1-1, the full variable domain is EAGVAQSPRYKIIEKRQSVAFWCNPISGHATLYWYQQILGQGPKLLIQFQNNGVVDDSQLPKDRFSAERLKGVDSTLKIQPAKLEDSAVYLCASSLQVLAEAFFGQGTRLTVV.

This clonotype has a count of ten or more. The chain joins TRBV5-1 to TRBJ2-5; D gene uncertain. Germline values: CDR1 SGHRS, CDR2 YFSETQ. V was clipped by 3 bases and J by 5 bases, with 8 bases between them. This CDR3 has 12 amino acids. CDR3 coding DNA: TGCGCCAGCAGCTATCAGGCGGAGACCCAGTACTTC. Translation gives CASSYQAETQYF.

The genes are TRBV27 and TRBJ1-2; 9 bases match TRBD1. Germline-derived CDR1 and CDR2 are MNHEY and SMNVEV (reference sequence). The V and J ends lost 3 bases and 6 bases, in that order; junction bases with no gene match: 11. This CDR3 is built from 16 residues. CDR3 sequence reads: CASSLYGAGQGNGYTF. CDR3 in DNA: TGTGCCAGCAGTTTGTACGGTGCGGGACAGGGAAATGGCTACACCTTC.

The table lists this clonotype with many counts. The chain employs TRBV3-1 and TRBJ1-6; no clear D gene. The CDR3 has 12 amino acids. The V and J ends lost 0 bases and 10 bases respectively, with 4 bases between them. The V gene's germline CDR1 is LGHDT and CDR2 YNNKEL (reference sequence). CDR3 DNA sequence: TGTGCCAGCAGCCAAGATTTATCACCCCTCCACTTT. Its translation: CASSQDLSPLHF. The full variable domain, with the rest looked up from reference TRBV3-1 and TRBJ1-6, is DTAVSQTPKYLVTQMGNDKSIKCEQNLGHDTMYWYKQDSKKFLKIMFSYNNKELIINETVPNRFSPKSPDKAHLNLHINSLELGDSAVYFCASSQDLSPLHFGNGTRLTVT.

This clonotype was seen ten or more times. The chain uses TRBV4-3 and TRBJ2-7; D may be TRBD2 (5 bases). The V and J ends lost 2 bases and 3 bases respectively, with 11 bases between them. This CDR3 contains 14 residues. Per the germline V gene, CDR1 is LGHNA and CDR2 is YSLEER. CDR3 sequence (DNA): TGCGCCAGCAGCCAATCCCGGACTGACTACGAGCAGTACTTC. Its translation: CASSQSRTDYEQYF.

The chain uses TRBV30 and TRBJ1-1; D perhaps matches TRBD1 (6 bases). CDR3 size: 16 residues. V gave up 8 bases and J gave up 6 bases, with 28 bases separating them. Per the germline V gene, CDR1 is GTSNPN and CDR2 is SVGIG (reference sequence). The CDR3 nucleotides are TGTGCCCACGACGGACAGCTCGTAGGTAACAAAGCTGAAGCTTTCTTT. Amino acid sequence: CAHDGQLVGNKAEAFF.

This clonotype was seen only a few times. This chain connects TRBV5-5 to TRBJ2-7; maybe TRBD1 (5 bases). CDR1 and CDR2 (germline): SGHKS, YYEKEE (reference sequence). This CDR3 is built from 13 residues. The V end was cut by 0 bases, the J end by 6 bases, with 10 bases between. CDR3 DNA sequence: TGTGCCAGCAGCTTGGGCAGGGCCCTCGAGCAGTACTTC. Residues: CASSLGRALEQYF. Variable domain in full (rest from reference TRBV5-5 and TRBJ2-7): DAGVTQSPTHLIKTRGQQVTLRCSPISGHKSVSWYQQVLGQGPQFIFQYYEKEERGRGNFPDRFSARQFPNYSSELNVNALLLGDSALYLCASSLGRALEQYFGPGTRLTVT.

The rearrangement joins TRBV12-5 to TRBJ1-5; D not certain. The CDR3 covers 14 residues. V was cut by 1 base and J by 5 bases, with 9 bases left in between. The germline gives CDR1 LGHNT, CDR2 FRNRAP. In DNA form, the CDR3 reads TGTGCTAGTGGTTTGGATAAAGCAGATCAGCCCCAGCATTTT. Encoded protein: CASGLDKADQPQHF.

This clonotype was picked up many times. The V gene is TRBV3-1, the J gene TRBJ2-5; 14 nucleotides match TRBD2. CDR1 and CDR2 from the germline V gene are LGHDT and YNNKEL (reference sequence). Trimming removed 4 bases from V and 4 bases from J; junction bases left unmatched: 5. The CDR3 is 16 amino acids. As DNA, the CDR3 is TGTGCCAGCAGCCCGGGACTAGCGGGAGATGTAGAGACCCAGTACTTC. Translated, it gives CASSPGLAGDVETQYF.

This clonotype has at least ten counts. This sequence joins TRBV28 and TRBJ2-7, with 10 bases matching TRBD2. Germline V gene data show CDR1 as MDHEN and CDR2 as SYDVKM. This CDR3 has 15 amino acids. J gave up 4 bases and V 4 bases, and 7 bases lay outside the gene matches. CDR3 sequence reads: CASSSPSGSLYEQYF. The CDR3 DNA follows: TGTGCCAGCAGTTCGCCTAGCGGGAGTCTTTACGAGCAGTACTTC.

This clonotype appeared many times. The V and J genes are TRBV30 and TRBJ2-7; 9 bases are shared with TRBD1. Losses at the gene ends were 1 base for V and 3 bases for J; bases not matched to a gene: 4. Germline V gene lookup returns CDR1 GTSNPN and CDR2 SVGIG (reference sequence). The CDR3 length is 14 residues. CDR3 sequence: CAWSDPGQGYEQYF. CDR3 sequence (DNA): TGTGCCTGGAGTGATCCGGGACAGGGCTACGAGCAGTACTTC.

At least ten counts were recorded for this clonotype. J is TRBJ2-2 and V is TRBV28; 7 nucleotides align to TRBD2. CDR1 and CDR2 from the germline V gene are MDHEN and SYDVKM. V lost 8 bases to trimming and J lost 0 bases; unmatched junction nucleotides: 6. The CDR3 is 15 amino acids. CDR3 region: CASGEGSSNTGELFF. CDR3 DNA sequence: TGTGCCAGCGGGGAGGGCTCATCGAACACCGGGGAGCTGTTTTTT. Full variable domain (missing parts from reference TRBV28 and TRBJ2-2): DVKVTQSSRYLVKRTGEKVFLECVQDMDHENMFWYRQDPGLGLRLIYFSYDVKMKEKGDIPEGYSVSREKKERFSLILESASTNQTSMYLCASGEGSSNTGELFFGEGSRLTVL.

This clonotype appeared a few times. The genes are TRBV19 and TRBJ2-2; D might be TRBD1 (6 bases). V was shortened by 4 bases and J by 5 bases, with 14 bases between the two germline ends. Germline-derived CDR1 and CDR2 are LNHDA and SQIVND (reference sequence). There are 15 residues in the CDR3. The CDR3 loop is CASSTRAGVTGELFF. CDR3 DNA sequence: TGTGCCAGTAGTACCCGAGCAGGGGTGACCGGGGAGCTGTTTTTT.

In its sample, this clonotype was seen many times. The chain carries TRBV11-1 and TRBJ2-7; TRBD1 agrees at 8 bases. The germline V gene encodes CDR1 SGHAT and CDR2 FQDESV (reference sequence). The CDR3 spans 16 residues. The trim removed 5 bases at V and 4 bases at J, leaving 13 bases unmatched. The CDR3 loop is CASSPQDRGVAYEQYF. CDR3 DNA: TGTGCCAGCAGCCCCCAAGACAGGGGTGTTGCGTACGAGCAGTACTTC.

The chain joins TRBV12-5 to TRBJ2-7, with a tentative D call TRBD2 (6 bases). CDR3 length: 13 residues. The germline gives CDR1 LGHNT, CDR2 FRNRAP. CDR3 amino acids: CASGPTGGDEQCV. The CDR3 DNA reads TGTGCTAGTGGCCCCACCGGCGGGGACGAGCAGTGCGTC.

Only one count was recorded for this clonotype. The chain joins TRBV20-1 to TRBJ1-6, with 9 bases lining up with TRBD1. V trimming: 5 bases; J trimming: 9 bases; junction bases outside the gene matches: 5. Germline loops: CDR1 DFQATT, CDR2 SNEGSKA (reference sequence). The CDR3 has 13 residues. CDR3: CSAGTGRGSPLHF. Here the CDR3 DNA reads TGCAGTGCTGGGACAGGGAGAGGTTCACCCCTCCACTTT.

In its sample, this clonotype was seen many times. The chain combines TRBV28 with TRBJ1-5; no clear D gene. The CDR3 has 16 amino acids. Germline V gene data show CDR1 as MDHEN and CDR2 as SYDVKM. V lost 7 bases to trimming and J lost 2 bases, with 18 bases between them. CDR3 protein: CASNTPTYGGNQPQHF. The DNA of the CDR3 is TGTGCCAGCAATACTCCTACGTACGGAGGCAATCAGCCCCAGCATTTT.

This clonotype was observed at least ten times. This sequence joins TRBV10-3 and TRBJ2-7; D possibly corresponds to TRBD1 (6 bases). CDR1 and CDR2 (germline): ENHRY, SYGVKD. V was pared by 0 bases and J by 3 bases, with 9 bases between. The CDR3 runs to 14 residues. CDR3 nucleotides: TGTGCCATCAGTGAGTCTGGGGGCAGCTACGAGCAGTACTTC. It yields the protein CAISESGGSYEQYF.